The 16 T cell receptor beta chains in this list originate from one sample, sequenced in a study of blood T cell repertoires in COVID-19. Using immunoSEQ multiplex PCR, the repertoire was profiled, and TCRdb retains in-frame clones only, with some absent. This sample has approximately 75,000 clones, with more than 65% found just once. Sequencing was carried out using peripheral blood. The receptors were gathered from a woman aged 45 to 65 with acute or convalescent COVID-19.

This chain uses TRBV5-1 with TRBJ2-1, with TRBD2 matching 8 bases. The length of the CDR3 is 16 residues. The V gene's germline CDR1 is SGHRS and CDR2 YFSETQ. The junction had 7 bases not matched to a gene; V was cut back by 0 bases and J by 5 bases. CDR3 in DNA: TGCGCCAGCAGCTTGGGTGGACTAGCTTTCCACAATGAGCAGTTCTTC. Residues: CASSLGGLAFHNEQFF.

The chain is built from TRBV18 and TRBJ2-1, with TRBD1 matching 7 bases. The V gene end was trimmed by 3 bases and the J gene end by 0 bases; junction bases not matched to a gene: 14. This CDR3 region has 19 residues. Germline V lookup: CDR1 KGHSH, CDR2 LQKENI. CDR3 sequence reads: CASSPIRGGTVSSYNEQFF. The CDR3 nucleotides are TGTGCCAGCTCACCGATTAGAGGTGGGACAGTGAGCTCCTACAATGAGCAGTTCTTC. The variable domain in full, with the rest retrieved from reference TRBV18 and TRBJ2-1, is NAGVMQNPRHLVRRRGQEARLRCSPMKGHSHVYWYRQLPEEGLKFMVYLQKENIIDESGMPKERFSAEFPKEGPSILRIQQVVRGDSAAYFCASSPIRGGTVSSYNEQFFGPGTRLTVL.

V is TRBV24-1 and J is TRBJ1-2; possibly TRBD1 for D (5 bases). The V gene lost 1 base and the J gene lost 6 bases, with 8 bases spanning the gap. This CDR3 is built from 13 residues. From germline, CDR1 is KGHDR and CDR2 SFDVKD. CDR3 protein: CATSDFGRDGYTF. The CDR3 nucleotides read TGTGCCACCAGTGATTTCGGCAGGGATGGCTACACCTTC.

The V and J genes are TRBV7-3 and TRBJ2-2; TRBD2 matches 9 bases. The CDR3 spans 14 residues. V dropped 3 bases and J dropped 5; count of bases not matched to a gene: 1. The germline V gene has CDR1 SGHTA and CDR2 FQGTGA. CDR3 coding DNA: TGTGCCAGCAGCTTTACTAGCGGGACCGGGGAGCTGTTTTTT. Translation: CASSFTSGTGELFF.

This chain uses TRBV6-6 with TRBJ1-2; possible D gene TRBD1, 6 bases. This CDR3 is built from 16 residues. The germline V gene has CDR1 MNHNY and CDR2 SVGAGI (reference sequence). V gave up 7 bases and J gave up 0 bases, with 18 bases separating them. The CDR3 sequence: CASKAASDRSNYGYTF. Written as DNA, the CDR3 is TGTGCCAGCAAGGCAGCTTCGGACAGATCTAACTATGGCTACACCTTC.

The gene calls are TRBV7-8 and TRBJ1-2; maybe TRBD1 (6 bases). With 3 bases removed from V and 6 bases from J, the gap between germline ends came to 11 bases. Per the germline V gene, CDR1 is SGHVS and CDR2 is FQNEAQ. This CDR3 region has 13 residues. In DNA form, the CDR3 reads TGTGCCAGCAGCTTCAGAGGGGGAGATGGCTACACCTTC. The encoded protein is CASSFRGGDGYTF.

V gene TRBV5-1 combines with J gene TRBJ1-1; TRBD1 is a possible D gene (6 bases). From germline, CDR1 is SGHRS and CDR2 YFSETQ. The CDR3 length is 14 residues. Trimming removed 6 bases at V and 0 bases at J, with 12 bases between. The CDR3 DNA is TGCGCCAGCAACCAGCAGGGGCTGAACACTGAAGCTTTCTTT. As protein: CASNQQGLNTEAFF.

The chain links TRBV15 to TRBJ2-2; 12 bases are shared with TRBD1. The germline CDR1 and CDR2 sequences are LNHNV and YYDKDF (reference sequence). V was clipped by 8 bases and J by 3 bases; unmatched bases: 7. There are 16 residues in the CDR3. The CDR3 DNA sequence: TGTGCCACCCGACCGGGACAGGGGGCCGACACCGGGGAGCTGTTTTTT. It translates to CATRPGQGADTGELFF.

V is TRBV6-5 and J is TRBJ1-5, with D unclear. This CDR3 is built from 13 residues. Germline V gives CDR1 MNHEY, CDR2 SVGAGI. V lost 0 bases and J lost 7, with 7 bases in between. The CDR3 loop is CASSYSTGQPQHF. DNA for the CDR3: TGTGCCAGCAGTTACTCGACCGGGCAGCCCCAGCATTTT.

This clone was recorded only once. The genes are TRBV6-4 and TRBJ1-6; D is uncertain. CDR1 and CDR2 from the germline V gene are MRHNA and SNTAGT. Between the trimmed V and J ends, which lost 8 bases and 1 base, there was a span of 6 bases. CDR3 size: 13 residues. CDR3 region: CASDMSYNSPLHF. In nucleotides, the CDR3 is TGTGCCAGCGACATGTCCTATAATTCACCCCTCCACTTT.

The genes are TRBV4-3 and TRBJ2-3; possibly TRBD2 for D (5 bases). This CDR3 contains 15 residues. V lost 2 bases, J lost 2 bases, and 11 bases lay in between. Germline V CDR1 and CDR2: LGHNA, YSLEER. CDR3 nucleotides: TGCGCCAGCAGCCAACGAGCGGTAAACACAGATACGCAGTATTTT. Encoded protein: CASSQRAVNTDTQYF.

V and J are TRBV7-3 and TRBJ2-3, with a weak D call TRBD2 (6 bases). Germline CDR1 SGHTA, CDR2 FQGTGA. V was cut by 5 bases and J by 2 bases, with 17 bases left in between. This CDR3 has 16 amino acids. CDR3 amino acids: CASSTGLGGATDTQYF. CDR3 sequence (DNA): TGTGCCAGCAGCACAGGCTTGGGGGGTGCCACAGATACGCAGTATTTT.

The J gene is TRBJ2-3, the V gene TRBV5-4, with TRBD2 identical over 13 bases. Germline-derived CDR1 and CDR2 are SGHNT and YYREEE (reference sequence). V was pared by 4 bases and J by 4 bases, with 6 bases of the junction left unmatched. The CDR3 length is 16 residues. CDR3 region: CASSDPGLAGADTQYF. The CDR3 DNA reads TGTGCCAGCAGCGATCCTGGACTAGCGGGGGCAGATACGCAGTATTTT.

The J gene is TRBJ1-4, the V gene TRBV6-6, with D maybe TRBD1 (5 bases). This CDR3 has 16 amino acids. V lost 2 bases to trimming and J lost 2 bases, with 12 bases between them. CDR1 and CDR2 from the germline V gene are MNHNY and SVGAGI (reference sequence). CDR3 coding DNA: TGTGCCAGCAGTTACAACCCGGCAGGGACTAATGAAAAACTGTTTTTT. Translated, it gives CASSYNPAGTNEKLFF.

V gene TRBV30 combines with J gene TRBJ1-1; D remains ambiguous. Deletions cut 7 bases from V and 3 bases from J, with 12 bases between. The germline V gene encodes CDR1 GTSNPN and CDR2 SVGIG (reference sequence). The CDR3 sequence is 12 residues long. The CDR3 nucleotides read TGTGCCTATGCTTCGGGGTACACTGAAGCTTTCTTT. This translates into CAYASGYTEAFF.

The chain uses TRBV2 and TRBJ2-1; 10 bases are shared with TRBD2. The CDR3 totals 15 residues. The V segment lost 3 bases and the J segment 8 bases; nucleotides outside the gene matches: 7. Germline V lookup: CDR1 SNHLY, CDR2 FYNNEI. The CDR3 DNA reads TGTGCCAGCAGTGATTTGGCTAGCGGGAGAGATGAGCAGTTCTTC. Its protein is CASSDLASGRDEQFF. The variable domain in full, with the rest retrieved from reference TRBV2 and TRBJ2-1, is EPEVTQTPSHQVTQMGQEVILRCVPISNHLYFYWYRQILGQKVEFLVSFYNNEISEKSEIFDDQFSVERPDGSNFTLKIRSTKLEDSAMYFCASSDLASGRDEQFFGPGTRLTVL.